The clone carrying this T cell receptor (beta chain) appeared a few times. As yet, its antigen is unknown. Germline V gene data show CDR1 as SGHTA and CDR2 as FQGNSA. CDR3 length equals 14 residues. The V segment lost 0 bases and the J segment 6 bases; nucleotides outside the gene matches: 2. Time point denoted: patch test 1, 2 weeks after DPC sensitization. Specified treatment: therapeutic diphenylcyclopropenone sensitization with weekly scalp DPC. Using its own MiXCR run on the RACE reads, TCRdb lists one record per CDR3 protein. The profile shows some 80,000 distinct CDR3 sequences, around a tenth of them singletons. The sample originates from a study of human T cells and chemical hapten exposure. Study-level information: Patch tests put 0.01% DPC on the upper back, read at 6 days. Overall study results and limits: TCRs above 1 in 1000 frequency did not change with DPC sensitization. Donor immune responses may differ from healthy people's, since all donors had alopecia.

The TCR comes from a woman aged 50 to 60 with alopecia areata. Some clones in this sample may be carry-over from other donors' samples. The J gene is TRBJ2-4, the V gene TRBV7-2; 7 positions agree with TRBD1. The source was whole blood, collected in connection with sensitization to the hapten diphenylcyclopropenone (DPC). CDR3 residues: CASSLAGGGNIQYF. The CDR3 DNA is TGTGCCAGCAGCTTAGCAGGGGGCGGAAACATTCAGTACTTC.